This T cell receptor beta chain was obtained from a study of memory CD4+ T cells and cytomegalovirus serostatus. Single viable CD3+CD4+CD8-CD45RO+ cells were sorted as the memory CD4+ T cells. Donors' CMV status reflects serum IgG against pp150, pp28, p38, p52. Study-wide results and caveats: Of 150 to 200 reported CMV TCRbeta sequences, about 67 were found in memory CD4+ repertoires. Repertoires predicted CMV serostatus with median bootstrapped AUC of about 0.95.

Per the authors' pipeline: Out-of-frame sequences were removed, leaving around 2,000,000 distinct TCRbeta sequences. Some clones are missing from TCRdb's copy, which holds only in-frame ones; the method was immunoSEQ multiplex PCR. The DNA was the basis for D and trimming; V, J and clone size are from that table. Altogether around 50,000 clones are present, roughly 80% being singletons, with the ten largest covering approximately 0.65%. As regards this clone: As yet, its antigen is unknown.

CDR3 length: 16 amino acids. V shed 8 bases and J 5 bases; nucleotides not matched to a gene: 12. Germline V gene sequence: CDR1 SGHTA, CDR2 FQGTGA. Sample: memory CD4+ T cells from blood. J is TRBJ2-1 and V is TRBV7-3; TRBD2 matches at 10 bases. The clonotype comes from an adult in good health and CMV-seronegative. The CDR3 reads CASGTQSGRADNEQFF. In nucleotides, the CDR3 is TGTGCCAGCGGGACGCAAAGCGGGAGGGCGGACAATGAGCAGTTCTTC.